This T cell receptor (beta chain) was identified during a study of control samples from healthy donors and cancer patients. Clones were read by immunoSEQ multiplex PCR, and TCRdb kept only the in-frame ones, dropping some. The sample holds under 200,000 clones; just over 95% are singletons and the top ten take over 1%. J was trimmed by 7 bases and V by 4 bases; bases with no gene match: 9. CDR1 SQVTM and CDR2 ANQGSEA come from the germline V gene. This CDR3 has 14 residues. This clone was picked up one time. This receptor was taken from a young woman in good health. Sequenced input: blood. The chain employs TRBV29-1 and TRBJ1-4; 7 nucleotides agree with TRBD1. The chain's CDR3 is CSVAPLTGSEKLFF. Written as DNA, the CDR3 is TGCAGCGTTGCGCCCCTGACAGGGAGTGAAAAACTGTTTTTT.